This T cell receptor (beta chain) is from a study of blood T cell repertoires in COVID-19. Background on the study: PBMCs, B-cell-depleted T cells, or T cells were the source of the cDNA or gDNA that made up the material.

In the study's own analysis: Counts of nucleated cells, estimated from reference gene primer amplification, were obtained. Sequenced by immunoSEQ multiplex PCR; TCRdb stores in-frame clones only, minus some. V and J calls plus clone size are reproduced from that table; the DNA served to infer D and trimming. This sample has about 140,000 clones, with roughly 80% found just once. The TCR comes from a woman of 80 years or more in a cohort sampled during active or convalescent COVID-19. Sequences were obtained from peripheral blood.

For the CDR3, the DNA is TGTGCCAGCAGCTTAGCGGATGGGACAGCTCGGGTCGCTTTCTTT. This translates into CASSLADGTARVAFF. J is TRBJ1-1 and V is TRBV11-1, with TRBD1 matching 7 bases. After removal of 0 bases from V and 11 bases from J, the junction contained 12 bases not matched to a gene. In germline, CDR1 is SGHAT, CDR2 FQDESV (reference sequence). CDR3 length equals 15 residues.